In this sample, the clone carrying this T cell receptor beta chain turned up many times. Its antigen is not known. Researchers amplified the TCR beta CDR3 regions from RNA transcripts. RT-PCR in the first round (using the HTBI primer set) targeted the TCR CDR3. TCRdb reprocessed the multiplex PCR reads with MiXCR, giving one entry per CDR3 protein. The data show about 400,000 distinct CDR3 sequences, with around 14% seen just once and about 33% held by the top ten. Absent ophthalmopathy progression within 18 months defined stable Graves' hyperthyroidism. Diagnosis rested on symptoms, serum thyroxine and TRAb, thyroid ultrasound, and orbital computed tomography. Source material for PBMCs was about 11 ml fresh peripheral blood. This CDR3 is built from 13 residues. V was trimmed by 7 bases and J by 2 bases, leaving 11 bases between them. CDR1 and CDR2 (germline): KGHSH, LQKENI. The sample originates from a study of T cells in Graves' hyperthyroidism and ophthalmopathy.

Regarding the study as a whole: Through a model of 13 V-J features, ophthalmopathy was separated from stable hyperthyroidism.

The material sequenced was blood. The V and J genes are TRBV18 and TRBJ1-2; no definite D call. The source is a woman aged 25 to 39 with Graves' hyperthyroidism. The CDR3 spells CASFLTRNYGYTF. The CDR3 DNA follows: TGTGCCAGCTTCTTGACAAGGAACTATGGCTACACCTTC. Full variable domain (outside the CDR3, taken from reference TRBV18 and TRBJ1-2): NAGVMQNPRHLVRRRGQEARLRCSPMKGHSHVYWYRQLPEEGLKFMVYLQKENIIDESGMPKERFSAEFPKEGPSILRIQQVVRGDSAAYFCASFLTRNYGYTFGSGTRLTVV.